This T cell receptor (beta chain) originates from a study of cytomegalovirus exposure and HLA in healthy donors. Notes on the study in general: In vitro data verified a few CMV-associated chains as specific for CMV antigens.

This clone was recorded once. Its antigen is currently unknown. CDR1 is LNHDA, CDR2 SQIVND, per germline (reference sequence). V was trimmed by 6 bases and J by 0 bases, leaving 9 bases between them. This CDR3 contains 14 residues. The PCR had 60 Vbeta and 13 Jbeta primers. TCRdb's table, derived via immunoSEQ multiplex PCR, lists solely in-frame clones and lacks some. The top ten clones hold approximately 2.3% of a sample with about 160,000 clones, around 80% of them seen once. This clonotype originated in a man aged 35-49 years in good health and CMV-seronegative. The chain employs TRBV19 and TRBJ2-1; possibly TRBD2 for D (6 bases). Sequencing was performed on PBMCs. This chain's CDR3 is CASRAGSSYNEQFF. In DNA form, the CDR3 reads TGTGCCAGTAGAGCCGGGAGCTCCTACAATGAGCAGTTCTTC.